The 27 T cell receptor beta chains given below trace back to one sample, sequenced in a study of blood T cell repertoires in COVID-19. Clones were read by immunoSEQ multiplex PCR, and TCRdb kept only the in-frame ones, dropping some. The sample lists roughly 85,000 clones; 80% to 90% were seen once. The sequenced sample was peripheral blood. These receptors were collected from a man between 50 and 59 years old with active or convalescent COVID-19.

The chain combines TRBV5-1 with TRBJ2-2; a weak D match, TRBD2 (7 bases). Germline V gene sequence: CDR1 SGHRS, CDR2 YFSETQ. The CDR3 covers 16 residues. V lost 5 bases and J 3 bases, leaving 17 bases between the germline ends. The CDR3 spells CASRDSPRGYTGELFF. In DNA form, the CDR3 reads TGCGCCAGCAGGGACAGCCCGCGGGGGTACACCGGGGAGCTGTTTTTT.

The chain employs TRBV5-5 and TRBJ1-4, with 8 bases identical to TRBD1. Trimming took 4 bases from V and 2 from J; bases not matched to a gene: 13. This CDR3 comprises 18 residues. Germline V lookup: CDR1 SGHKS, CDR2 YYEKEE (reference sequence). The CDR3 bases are TGTGCCAGCAGCCGCGGGCAGGGGGCGGCCTCGACTAATGAAAAACTGTTTTTT. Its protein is CASSRGQGAASTNEKLFF. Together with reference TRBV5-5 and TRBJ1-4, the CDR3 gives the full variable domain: DAGVTQSPTHLIKTRGQQVTLRCSPISGHKSVSWYQQVLGQGPQFIFQYYEKEERGRGNFPDRFSARQFPNYSSELNVNALLLGDSALYLCASSRGQGAASTNEKLFFGSGTQLSVL.

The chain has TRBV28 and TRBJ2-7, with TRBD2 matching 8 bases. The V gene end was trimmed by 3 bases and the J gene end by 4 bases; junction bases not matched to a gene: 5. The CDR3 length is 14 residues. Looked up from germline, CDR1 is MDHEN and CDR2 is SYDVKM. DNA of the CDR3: TGTGCCAGCAGTTTCCCGGGACTAGAATACGAGCAGTACTTC. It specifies CASSFPGLEYEQYF. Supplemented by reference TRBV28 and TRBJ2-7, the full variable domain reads DVKVTQSSRYLVKRTGEKVFLECVQDMDHENMFWYRQDPGLGLRLIYFSYDVKMKEKGDIPEGYSVSREKKERFSLILESASTNQTSMYLCASSFPGLEYEQYFGPGTRLTVT.

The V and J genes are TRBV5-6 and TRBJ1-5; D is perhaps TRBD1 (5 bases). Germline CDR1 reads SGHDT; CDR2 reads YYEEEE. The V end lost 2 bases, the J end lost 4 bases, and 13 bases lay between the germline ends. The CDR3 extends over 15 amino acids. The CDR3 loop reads CASSFTGTTNQPQHF. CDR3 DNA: TGTGCCAGCAGCTTTACCGGGACTACTAATCAGCCCCAGCATTTT.

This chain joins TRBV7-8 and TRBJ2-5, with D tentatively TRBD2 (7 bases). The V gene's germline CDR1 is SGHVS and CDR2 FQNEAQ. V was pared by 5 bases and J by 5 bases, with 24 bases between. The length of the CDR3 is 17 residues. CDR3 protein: CASSPSYTRGRRETQYF. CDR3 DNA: TGTGCCAGCAGCCCCTCCTATACGCGGGGGCGAAGGGAGACCCAGTACTTC.

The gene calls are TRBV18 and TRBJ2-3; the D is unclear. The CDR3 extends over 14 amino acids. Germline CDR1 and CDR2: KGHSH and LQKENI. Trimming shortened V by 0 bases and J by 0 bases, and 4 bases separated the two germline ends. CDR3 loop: CASSPPTSTDTQYF. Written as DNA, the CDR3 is TGTGCCAGCTCACCACCAACTAGCACAGATACGCAGTATTTT.

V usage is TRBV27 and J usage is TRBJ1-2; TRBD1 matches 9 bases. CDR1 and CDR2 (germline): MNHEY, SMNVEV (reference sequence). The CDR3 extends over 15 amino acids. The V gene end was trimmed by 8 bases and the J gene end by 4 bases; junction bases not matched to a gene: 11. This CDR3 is CASRSQGAVIYGYTF. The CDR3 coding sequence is TGTGCCAGCCGTTCACAGGGGGCGGTCATCTATGGCTACACCTTC.

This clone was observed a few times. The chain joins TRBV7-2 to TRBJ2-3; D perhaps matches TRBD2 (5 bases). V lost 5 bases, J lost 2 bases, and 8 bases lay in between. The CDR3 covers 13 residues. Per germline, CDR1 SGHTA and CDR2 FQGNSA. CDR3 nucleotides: TGTGCCAGCAGCCAGCGGCCCACAGATACGCAGTATTTT. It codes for CASSQRPTDTQYF.

The CDR3 loop is CASSLAHGGEQYF. CDR3 nucleotides: TGTGCCAGCAGCTTAGCTCATGGAGGGGAGCAGTACTTC. This rearrangement joins TRBV7-9 to TRBJ2-7; D might be TRBD2 (6 bases). V dropped 0 bases and J dropped 7 bases, with 10 bases sitting between them. Germline CDR1 SEHNR, CDR2 FQNEAQ (reference sequence). The CDR3 is 13 residues long.

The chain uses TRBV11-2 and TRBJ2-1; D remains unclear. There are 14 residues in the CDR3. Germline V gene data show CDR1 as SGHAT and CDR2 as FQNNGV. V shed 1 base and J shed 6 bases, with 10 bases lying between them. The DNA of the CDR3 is TGTGCCAGCAGCTTAGCTGGGCCAACCAATGAGCAGTTCTTC. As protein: CASSLAGPTNEQFF.

Written as DNA, the CDR3 is TGTGCCAGCAGCTCGGGTCGGGGGAAGAAGGGGAGTGAAAAACTGTTTTTT. Translating it yields CASSSGRGKKGSEKLFF. This chain links TRBV7-7 with TRBJ1-4, with D possibly being TRBD1 (5 bases). The V gene's germline CDR1 is SSHAT and CDR2 FNYEAQ (reference sequence). V shed 4 bases and J shed 7 bases, with 22 bases lying between them. The CDR3 runs to 17 residues.

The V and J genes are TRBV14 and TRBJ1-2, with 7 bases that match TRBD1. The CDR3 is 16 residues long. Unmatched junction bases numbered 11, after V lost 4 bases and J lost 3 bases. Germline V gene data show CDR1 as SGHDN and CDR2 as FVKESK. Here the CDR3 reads CASSPTGQLSYYGYTF. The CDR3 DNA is TGTGCCAGCAGCCCGACGGGACAGCTCTCCTACTATGGCTACACCTTC.

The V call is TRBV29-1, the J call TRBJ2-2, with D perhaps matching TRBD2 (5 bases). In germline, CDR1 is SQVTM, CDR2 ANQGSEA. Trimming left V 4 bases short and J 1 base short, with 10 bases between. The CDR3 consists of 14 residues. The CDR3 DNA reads TGCAGCGTTGCCGTTGCGGGGAACACCGGGGAGCTGTTTTTT. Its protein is CSVAVAGNTGELFF.

Written as DNA, the CDR3 is TGTGCCAGCAGCTTAGCCACAGAAAACTATGGCTACACCTTC. It is translated as CASSLATENYGYTF. The chain combines TRBV7-8 with TRBJ1-2; D not resolved. V lost 0 bases to trimming and J lost 2 bases, with 7 bases between them. The CDR3 loop spans 14 amino acids. Looked up from germline, CDR1 is SGHVS and CDR2 is FQNEAQ.

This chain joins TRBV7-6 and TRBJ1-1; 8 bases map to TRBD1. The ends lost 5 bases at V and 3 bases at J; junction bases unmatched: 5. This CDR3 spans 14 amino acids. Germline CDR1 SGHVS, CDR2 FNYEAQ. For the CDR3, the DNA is TGTGCCAGCAGCCCAGGGGGCGCGTACACTGAAGCTTTCTTT. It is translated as CASSPGGAYTEAFF.

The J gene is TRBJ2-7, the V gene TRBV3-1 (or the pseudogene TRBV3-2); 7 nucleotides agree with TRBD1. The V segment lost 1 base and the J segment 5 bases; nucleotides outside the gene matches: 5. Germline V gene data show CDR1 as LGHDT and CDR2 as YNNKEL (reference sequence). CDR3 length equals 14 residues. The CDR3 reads CASSQGQGRHEQYF. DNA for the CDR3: TGTGCCAGCAGCCAAGGACAGGGTAGGCACGAGCAGTACTTC.

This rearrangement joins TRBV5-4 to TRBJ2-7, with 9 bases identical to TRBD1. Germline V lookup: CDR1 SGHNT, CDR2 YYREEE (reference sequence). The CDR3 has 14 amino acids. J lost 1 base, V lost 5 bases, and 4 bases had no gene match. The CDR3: CASSHDRGSYEQYF. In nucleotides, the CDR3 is TGTGCCAGCAGTCATGACAGGGGGTCCTACGAGCAGTACTTC.

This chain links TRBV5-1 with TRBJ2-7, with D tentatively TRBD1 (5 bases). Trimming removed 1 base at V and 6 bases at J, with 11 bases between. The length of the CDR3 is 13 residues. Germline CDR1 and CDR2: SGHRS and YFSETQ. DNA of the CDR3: TGCGCCAGCAGCTTGATCAGTAGGGGCGAGCAGTACTTC. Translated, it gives CASSLISRGEQYF.

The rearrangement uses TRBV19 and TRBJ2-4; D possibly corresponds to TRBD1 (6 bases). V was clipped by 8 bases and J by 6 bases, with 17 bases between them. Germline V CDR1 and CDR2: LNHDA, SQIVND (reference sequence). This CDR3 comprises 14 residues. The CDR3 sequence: CASEQQGARNIQYF. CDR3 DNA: TGTGCCAGTGAACAACAGGGCGCGCGAAACATTCAGTACTTC. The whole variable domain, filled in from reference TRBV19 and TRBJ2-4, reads DGGITQSPKYLFRKEGQNVTLSCEQNLNHDAMYWYRQDPGQGLRLIYYSQIVNDFQKGDIAEGYSVSREKKESFPLTVTSAQKNPTAFYLCASEQQGARNIQYFGAGTRLSVL.

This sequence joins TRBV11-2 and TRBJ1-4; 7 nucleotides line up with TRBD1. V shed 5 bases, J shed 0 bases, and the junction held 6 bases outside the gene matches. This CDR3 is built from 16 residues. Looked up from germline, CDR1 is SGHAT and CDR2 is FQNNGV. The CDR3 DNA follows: TGTGCCAGCAGCCTTCACAGGGGTGCAACTAATGAAAAACTGTTTTTT. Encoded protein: CASSLHRGATNEKLFF.

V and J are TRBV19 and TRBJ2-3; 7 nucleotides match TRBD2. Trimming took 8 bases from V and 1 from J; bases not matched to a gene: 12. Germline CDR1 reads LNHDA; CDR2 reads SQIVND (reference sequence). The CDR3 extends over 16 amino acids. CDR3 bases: TGTGCCAGTGGGATAGCGGGCCGGGGAGGCACAGATACGCAGTATTTT. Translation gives CASGIAGRGGTDTQYF. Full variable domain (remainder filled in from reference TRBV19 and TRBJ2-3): DGGITQSPKYLFRKEGQNVTLSCEQNLNHDAMYWYRQDPGQGLRLIYYSQIVNDFQKGDIAEGYSVSREKKESFPLTVTSAQKNPTAFYLCASGIAGRGGTDTQYFGPGTRLTVL.

The CDR3 sequence: CASSKYGGTNTGELFF. CDR3 coding DNA: TGTGCCAGCAGCAAATATGGGGGGACGAACACCGGGGAGCTGTTTTTT. The rearrangement uses TRBV21-1 and TRBJ2-2; TRBD2 is taken as the D call from the table, unchecked against the DNA. TRBV21-1 is a documented pseudogene. CDR3 length: 16 amino acids.

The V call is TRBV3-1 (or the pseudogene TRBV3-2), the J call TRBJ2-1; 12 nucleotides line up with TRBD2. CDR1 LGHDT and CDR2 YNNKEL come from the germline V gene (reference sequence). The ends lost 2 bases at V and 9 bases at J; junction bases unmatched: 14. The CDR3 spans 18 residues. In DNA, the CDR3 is TGTGCCAGCAGCCAATTAACGGGTCCTAGCGGGAGGGCGGCTGAGCAGTTCTTC. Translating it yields CASSQLTGPSGRAAEQFF.

This CDR3 is CASSSARETGGNNSPLHF. DNA for the CDR3: TGTGCCAGTAGTAGCGCCCGAGAAACAGGGGGTAATAATTCACCCCTCCACTTT. The chain links TRBV19 to TRBJ1-6; TRBD1 aligns across 8 bases. Trimming removed 4 bases from V and 5 bases from J; junction bases left unmatched: 13. The germline V gene encodes CDR1 LNHDA and CDR2 SQIVND (reference sequence). The CDR3 is made up of 18 amino acids.

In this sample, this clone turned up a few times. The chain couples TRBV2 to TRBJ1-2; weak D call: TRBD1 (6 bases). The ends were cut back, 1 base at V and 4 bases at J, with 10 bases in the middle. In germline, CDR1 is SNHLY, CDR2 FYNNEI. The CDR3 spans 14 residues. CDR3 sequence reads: CASSEGKGGYGYTF. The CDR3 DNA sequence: TGTGCCAGCAGTGAAGGCAAAGGGGGCTATGGCTACACCTTC. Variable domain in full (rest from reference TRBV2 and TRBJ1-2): EPEVTQTPSHQVTQMGQEVILRCVPISNHLYFYWYRQILGQKVEFLVSFYNNEISEKSEIFDDQFSVERPDGSNFTLKIRSTKLEDSAMYFCASSEGKGGYGYTFGSGTRLTVV.

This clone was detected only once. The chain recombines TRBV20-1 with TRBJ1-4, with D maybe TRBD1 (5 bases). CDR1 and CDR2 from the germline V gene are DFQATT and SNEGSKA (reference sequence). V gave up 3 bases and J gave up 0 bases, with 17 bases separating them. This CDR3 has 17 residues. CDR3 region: CSASIPGGASTNEKLFF. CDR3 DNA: TGCAGTGCTAGTATCCCAGGAGGGGCGTCAACTAATGAAAAACTGTTTTTT.

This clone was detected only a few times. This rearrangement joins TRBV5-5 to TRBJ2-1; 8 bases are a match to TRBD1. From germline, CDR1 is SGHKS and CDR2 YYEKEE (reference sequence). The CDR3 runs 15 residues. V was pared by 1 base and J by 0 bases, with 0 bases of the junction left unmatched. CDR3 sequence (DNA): TGTGCCAGCAGCTTGACAGGGGGCTCCTACAATGAGCAGTTCTTC. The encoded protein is CASSLTGGSYNEQFF.